A single sample gave rise to the 2 T cell receptor beta chains below, sequenced in a study of cytomegalovirus exposure and HLA in healthy donors. This PCR relied on a set of 60 Vbeta primers and 13 Jbeta primers. This table comes from immunoSEQ multiplex PCR, and its TCRdb copy is limited to in-frame clones, with some not included. The profile covers roughly 140,000 clones, with 55% to 80% appearing a single time and 14% taken by the ten largest. The sequenced sample consisted of PBMCs. Receptors were obtained from a human donor in good health.

The chain uses TRBV11-3 and TRBJ2-1, with TRBD1 identical over 7 bases. CDR1 and CDR2 (germline): SGHNT, YENEEA. The junction had 14 bases not matched to a gene; V was cut back by 0 bases and J by 9 bases. CDR3 length equals 17 residues. CDR3 sequence reads: CASSLETSGQTWFEQFF. In nucleotides, the CDR3 is TGTGCCAGCAGCTTAGAAACTTCGGGACAGACTTGGTTTGAGCAGTTCTTC. Full variable domain (missing parts from reference TRBV11-3 and TRBJ2-1): EAGVVQSPRYKIIEKKQPVAFWCNPISGHNTLYWYLQNLGQGPELLIRYENEEAVDDSQLPKDRFSAERLKGVDSTLKIQPAELGDSAVYLCASSLETSGQTWFEQFFGPGTRLTVL.

J is TRBJ2-3 and V is TRBV7-8; maybe TRBD1 (5 bases). The CDR3 totals 14 residues. The germline CDR1 and CDR2 sequences are SGHVS and FQNEAQ. The ends were cut back, 1 base at V and 5 bases at J, with 10 bases in the middle. The CDR3, as DNA: TGTGCCAGCAGCTTAGAGGCAGGGCGAGATACGCAGTATTTT. The encoded protein is CASSLEAGRDTQYF.